This T cell receptor (beta chain) was captured by sequencing in a study of shared clonotypes between healthy human individuals. Naive CD8 cells, CD45RO-negative and positively selected for CCR7, excluded terminally differentiated effector memory CD45RA+ cells. The length of the CDR3 is 17 residues. The trim removed 1 base at V and 10 bases at J, leaving 17 bases unmatched. Germline lookup yields CDR1 LNHNV and CDR2 YYDKDF (reference sequence). The data were produced by immunoSEQ multiplex PCR, yet TCRdb's version contains in-frame clones alone and is incomplete. The sample lists a few million clones, 93% occurring once.

Material: naive CD8+ T cells from PBMCs. The J gene is TRBJ2-3, the V gene TRBV15; 7 nucleotides match TRBD2. The sequence was obtained from a man aged 18 to 29 in good health. Some clones in this sample may be carry-over from other donors' samples. CDR3 region: CATSRGGRALSPLAQYF. CDR3 coding DNA: TGTGCCACCAGCAGAGGAGGGAGGGCTTTGAGCCCTCTGGCGCAGTATTTT. The whole variable domain, remainder taken from reference TRBV15 and TRBJ2-3, is DAMVIQNPRYQVTQFGKPVTLSCSQTLNHNVMYWYQQKSSQAPKLLFHYYDKDFNNEADTPDNFQSRRPNTSFCFLDIRSPGLGDTAMYLCATSRGGRALSPLAQYFGPGTRLTVL.